These 20 T cell receptor beta chains originate from one sample sequenced in a study of T cells in Graves' hyperthyroidism and ophthalmopathy. TCR beta CDR3 regions were amplified from RNA transcripts. With the HTBI primer set, the TCR CDR3 went through a first round of RT-PCR. TCRdb passed the multiplex PCR reads through MiXCR, listing each CDR3 protein once. This sample carries approximately 400,000 distinct CDR3 sequences, around 15% of them seen once, and the ten largest clones take 28%. What was sequenced was blood. Every receptor here comes from a man in his forties or fifties with Graves' ophthalmopathy.

This clonotype was counted ten times or more. J is TRBJ2-1 and V is TRBV20-1; the D is unclear. The CDR3 sequence is 12 residues long. Trimming shortened V by 3 bases and J by 8 bases, and 11 bases separated the two germline ends. Germline values: CDR1 DFQATT, CDR2 SNEGSKA (reference sequence). This CDR3 reads CSASAGVDEQFF. CDR3 in DNA: TGCAGTGCTAGTGCTGGAGTCGATGAGCAGTTCTTC.

The chain is built from TRBV9 and TRBJ2-2; the D gene is possibly TRBD2 (6 bases). Germline V gene sequence: CDR1 SGDLS, CDR2 YYNGEE. The CDR3 is made up of 17 amino acids. The germline V and J ends were trimmed by 4 bases and 4 bases, with 20 bases remaining between them. The CDR3 is CASSPLRSGVGTGELFF. In nucleotides, the CDR3 is TGTGCCAGCAGCCCTCTCAGGTCGGGGGTCGGCACCGGGGAGCTGTTTTTT.

This clonotype was seen a few times. The gene calls are TRBV9 and TRBJ2-5; 9 bases fit TRBD2. The CDR3 is 13 residues long. Germline trimming cut 4 bases from V and 3 bases from J; bases unmatched to any gene: 1. Germline assignment: CDR1 SGDLS and CDR2 YYNGEE. CDR3 nucleotides: TGTGCCAGCAGCCGACTAGCGGAAGAGACCCAGTACTTC. This encodes CASSRLAEETQYF. Using reference TRBV9 and TRBJ2-5 for the parts outside the CDR3, the full variable domain is DSGVTQTPKHLITATGQRVTLRCSPRSGDLSVYWYQQSLDQGLQFLIQYYNGEERAKGNILERFSAQQFPDLHSELNLSSLELGDSALYFCASSRLAEETQYFGPGTRLLVL.

In its sample, this clonotype was seen a few times. The chain carries TRBV7-9 and TRBJ2-7; 10 bases agree with TRBD2. The CDR3 is 16 amino acids. V lost 5 bases to trimming and J lost 1 base; unmatched junction nucleotides: 8. Per the germline V gene, CDR1 is SEHNR and CDR2 is FQNEAQ (reference sequence). CDR3 coding DNA: TGTGCCAGCAGCACTACCGGGACTAGCGTATCCTACGAGCAGTACTTC. Its protein is CASSTTGTSVSYEQYF.

This clonotype showed up many times. V is TRBV7-2 and J is TRBJ2-2, with D uncertain. Trimming stripped 5 bases from V and 0 bases from J, with 10 bases between. This CDR3 is built from 15 residues. The V gene's germline CDR1 is SGHTA and CDR2 FQGNSA. The CDR3 DNA follows: TGTGCCAGCAGCCGAAGAGCTCCGAACACCGGGGAGCTGTTTTTT. Translated, it gives CASSRRAPNTGELFF.

For the CDR3, the DNA is TGTGCCAGCAGGGCTCCCGGGGGGAGATCACCCCTCCACTTT. Its translation is CASRAPGGRSPLHF. The chain employs TRBV6-1 and TRBJ1-6; maybe TRBD1 (5 bases). Looked up from germline, CDR1 is MNHNS and CDR2 is SASEGT. Trimming took 6 bases from V and 10 from J, leaving 16 bases between them. This CDR3 is built from 14 residues.

Many counts were recorded for this clonotype. The chain links TRBV2 to TRBJ2-3; 13 bases match TRBD2. Trimming cost V 5 bases and J 6 bases; bases outside gene matches: 8. From germline, CDR1 is SNHLY and CDR2 FYNNEI. This CDR3 is 16 amino acids long. Here the CDR3 reads CASSQVGLAGRDTQYF. The CDR3 nucleotides read TGTGCCAGCAGTCAGGTGGGACTAGCGGGACGGGATACGCAGTATTTT.

The chain uses TRBV6-1 and TRBJ2-4, with D uncertain. CDR3 length: 15 amino acids. Germline V gene lookup returns CDR1 MNHNS and CDR2 SASEGT. The V and J ends lost 6 bases and 1 base respectively, with 13 bases between them. This CDR3 is CASSDPLQAKNIQYF. DNA of the CDR3: TGTGCCAGCAGCGACCCCCTCCAGGCCAAAAACATTCAGTACTTC.

A word on this clonotype: A much larger clone sits a single nucleotide away, making a read error possible. The chain is built from TRBV29-1 and TRBJ2-2; TRBD1 aligns across 10 bases. The CDR3 runs 15 residues. The germline V gene encodes CDR1 SQVTM and CDR2 ANQGSEA. The DNA for the CDR3 is TGCAGCTTTGAGACAGGGGGCACGGACACCGGGGAGCTGTTTTTT. Its translation: CSFETGGTDTGELFF.

V gene TRBV6-1 combines with J gene TRBJ1-1, with D unclear. Germline V gene sequence: CDR1 MNHNS, CDR2 SASEGT. Between the trimmed V and J ends, which lost 3 bases and 3 bases, there was a span of 5 bases. There are 12 residues in the CDR3. CDR3 DNA sequence: TGTGCCAGCAGTGATACCCACACTGAAGCTTTCTTT. Its protein is CASSDTHTEAFF.

This clonotype was seen repeatedly, ten times or more. The V and J genes are TRBV12-3 or TRBV12-4 and TRBJ2-1, with D perhaps TRBD2 (5 bases). The CDR3 covers 13 residues. V lost 7 bases, J lost 9 bases, and 16 bases lay in between. For the CDR3, the DNA is TGTGCCAGCACCCCTGGACTTATAGGTGAGCAGTTCTTC. Translated, it gives CASTPGLIGEQFF.

The genes are TRBV28 and TRBJ1-5; possibly TRBD1 for D (6 bases). Trimming took 3 bases from V and 7 from J, leaving 13 bases between them. CDR1 is MDHEN, CDR2 SYDVKM, per germline. The length of the CDR3 is 14 residues. The CDR3 protein is CASSLGGGYQPQHF. The CDR3 DNA reads TGTGCCAGCAGTTTGGGGGGGGGCTACCAGCCCCAGCATTTT.

This clonotype has ten or more counts. The V and J genes are TRBV28 and TRBJ2-7, with 9 positions matching TRBD2. The CDR3 length is 16 residues. V trimming: 1 base; J trimming: 5 bases; junction bases outside the gene matches: 9. The germline CDR1 and CDR2 sequences are MDHEN and SYDVKM. This CDR3 reads CASSLSVAGVGDEQYF. DNA of the CDR3: TGTGCCAGCAGTTTATCGGTAGCGGGAGTAGGGGACGAGCAGTACTTC.

Only one count was recorded for this clonotype. This may be a read error, as it is one base from a much larger clone. V and J are TRBV5-1 and TRBJ2-7; tentative D call: TRBD2 (5 bases). Germline CDR1 reads SGHRS; CDR2 reads YFSETQ. This CDR3 comprises 16 residues. V was shortened by 4 bases and J by 5 bases, with 22 bases between the two germline ends. CDR3: CASSPWQQSGSDEQYF. The CDR3 region has the DNA TGCGCCAGCAGCCCCTGGCAACAAAGCGGCAGCGACGAGCAGTACTTC.

Here the CDR3 DNA reads TGTGCCACCAGCAGAGTAGGCCCAGATACGCAGTATTTT. Its protein product is CATSRVGPDTQYF. The chain recombines TRBV15 with TRBJ2-3; D remains ambiguous. This CDR3 has 13 amino acids. The germline V gene has CDR1 LNHNV and CDR2 YYDKDF (reference sequence). V lost 1 base and J lost 4, with 6 bases in between. Full variable domain (missing parts from reference TRBV15 and TRBJ2-3): DAMVIQNPRYQVTQFGKPVTLSCSQTLNHNVMYWYQQKSSQAPKLLFHYYDKDFNNEADTPDNFQSRRPNTSFCFLDIRSPGLGDTAMYLCATSRVGPDTQYFGPGTRLTVL.

Remarks on this clonotype: A much more abundant neighbour one base away suggests this may be a read error. The CDR3 here is CASSNTGGTEAFF. For the CDR3, the DNA is TGCGCCAGCAGTAACACAGGGGGCACTGAAGCTTTCTTT. V gene TRBV10-2 combines with J gene TRBJ1-1, with 8 bases aligning to TRBD1. This CDR3 region has 13 residues. Per the germline V gene, CDR1 is WSHSY and CDR2 is SAAADI. V was clipped by 5 bases and J by 4 bases; unmatched bases: 3.

This clonotype has a count of ten or more. This chain connects TRBV7-2 to TRBJ2-5; 7 positions match TRBD2. Germline-derived CDR1 and CDR2 are SGHTA and FQGNSA. This CDR3 is 17 amino acids long. V was pared by 2 bases and J by 6 bases, with 15 bases of the junction left unmatched. CDR3 loop: CASSLQGAGFGAQTQYF. CDR3 coding DNA: TGTGCCAGCAGCTTACAAGGAGCGGGATTCGGGGCGCAGACCCAGTACTTC.

This clonotype was observed a few times. Compared with germline, one end of the junction differs, possibly owing to a read error. The chain combines TRBV10-3 with TRBJ2-5, with D possibly being TRBD1 (5 bases). The length of the CDR3 is 14 residues. Germline loops: CDR1 ENHRY, CDR2 SYGVKD. CDR3 sequence reads: CAISEGQVQETQYF. CDR3 sequence (DNA): TGTGCCATCAGTGAAGGACAAGTCCAAGAGACCCAATACTTC.

V gene TRBV7-9 combines with J gene TRBJ1-3; D gene ambiguous. Trimming took off 5 bases at V and 3 bases at J, with 17 bases between the two ends. Germline V CDR1 and CDR2: SEHNR, FQNEAQ (reference sequence). The CDR3 covers 16 residues. In DNA form, the CDR3 reads TGTGCCAGCAGCCTTCTCGCTTCCGGGGATGGAAACACCATATATTTT. Protein sequence: CASSLLASGDGNTIYF. Variable domain in full (rest from reference TRBV7-9 and TRBJ1-3): DTGVSQNPRHKITKRGQNVTFRCDPISEHNRLYWYRQTLGQGPEFLTYFQNEAQLEKSRLLSDRFSAERPKGSFSTLEIQRTEQGDSAMYLCASSLLASGDGNTIYFGEGSWLTVV.

This clonotype came up many times. V is TRBV7-8 and J is TRBJ2-5; TRBD2 might be the D (6 bases). V gave up 5 bases and J gave up 4 bases, with 20 bases separating them. CDR1 is SGHVS and CDR2 is FQNEAQ in the germline V gene. This CDR3 is built from 16 residues. The CDR3 reads CASSKSRFPSVETQYF. The CDR3 DNA reads as TGTGCCAGCAGCAAAAGCAGGTTCCCTAGCGTAGAGACCCAGTACTTC.